This T cell receptor beta chain was identified in a study of shared clonotypes between healthy human individuals. Findings and limits, study-wide: Represented diversity, genetic and exposure-history alike, was limited by few donors.

The table came from immunoSEQ multiplex PCR; TCRdb's copy has only in-frame clones and leaves some out. The data show nearly 1 million clones, with approximately 80% seen just once and around 1.5% held by the top ten. The CDR3 covers 14 residues. The V gene's germline CDR1 is LNHDA and CDR2 SQIVND (reference sequence). The ends were cut back, 10 bases at V and 2 bases at J, with 15 bases in the middle. A word on this clone: No antigen is known for it.

Sequencing was done on a sample of memory CD4+ T cells sorted from blood. This sample's subset: CD45RA-negative fraction. The J gene is TRBJ2-1, the V gene TRBV19; D possibly corresponds to TRBD2 (6 bases). The source is a young man in good health. The CDR3 region is CATKEGITYNEQFF. The CDR3 nucleotides are TGTGCCACCAAGGAGGGGATAACCTACAATGAGCAGTTCTTC.